A selection of T cell receptor beta chains follows, all from one sample in a study of vaccination and CD4 T cells after COVID-19. Their recognized antigens are unknown. TCRdb re-derived calls from the PCR reads in MiXCR, one entry per CDR3 protein. The top ten hold 15% to 20% of the sample, which has 9,500 to 12,000 distinct CDR3 sequences, more than 35% seen once. Sequenced input: CD4+ T cells from blood, cultured in vitro. These receptor sequences come from a human donor in good health. CDR3s include the opening cysteine and the closing phenylalanine or tryptophan. The order of the fields is V gene, J gene, D gene, clone size, CDR3 protein, CDR3 DNA. The D gene is left open where the match is weak. A row's size may be missing; if present it is once, few, many or a size class.

>TRBV6-1|TRBJ2-2|-|once
CASSPPHSFLGTGELFF
TGTGCCAGCAGTCCCCCCCACTCGTTTCTGGGCACCGGGGAGTTGTTTTTT
>TRBV20-1|TRBJ1-5|TRBD1|-
CSAKLTGGDQPQHF
TGCAGTGCGAAATTAACAGGGGGGGACCAGCCCCAGCATTTT
>TRBV20-1|TRBJ1-1|-|few
CSAGKRVLNTEAFF
TGCAGTGCCGGGAAACGGGTCTTGAACACTGAAGCTTTCTTT
>TRBV20-1|TRBJ2-3|TRBD2|-
CSARVIGGSGTDTQYF
TGCAGTGCTAGAGTTATCGGGGGGAGTGGCACAGATACGCAGTATTTT
>TRBV11-3|TRBJ1-2|-|few
CASSSGQYGYTF
TGTGCCAGCAGCTCCGGACAGTATGGCTACACCTTC
>TRBV6-1|TRBJ1-1|-|-
CASSEAGSTTEAFF
TGTGCCAGCAGTGAGGCAGGGAGTACCACTGAAGCTTTCTTT
>TRBV7-7|TRBJ2-2|-|-
CASSSGLNTGELFF
TGTGCTAGCAGCTCGGGTCTGAACACCGGGGAGCTGTTTTTT
>TRBV27|TRBJ2-7|TRBD2|-
CASSFRLAGGSYEQYF
TGTGCCAGCAGTTTCCGCCTAGCGGGAGGGAGTTACGAGCAGTACTTC
>TRBV14|TRBJ2-3|-|-
CASSPFTDTQYF
TGTGCCAGCAGCCCTTTCACAGATACGCAGTATTTT
>TRBV6-1|TRBJ2-6|-|once
CASSWDVYSGANVLTF
TGTGCCAGCAGCTGGGACGTTTACTCTGGGGCCAACGTCCTGACTTTC
>TRBV28|TRBJ2-7|-|few
CASKGTYEQYF
TGTGCCAGCAAAGGGACCTACGAGCAGTACTTC
>TRBV9|TRBJ2-5|-|-
CASSVEPGETQYF
TGTGCCAGCAGCGTCGAACCGGGAGAGACCCAGTACTTC
>TRBV5-1|TRBJ2-5|-|-
CASSLDREETQYF
TGCGCCAGCAGCTTGGATCGGGAAGAGACCCAGTACTTC
>TRBV7-7|TRBJ2-7|-|-
CASSPRPWALQGTYEQYF
TGTGCTAGCAGCCCCCGCCCATGGGCATTACAGGGAACCTACGAGCAGTACTTC
>TRBV6-5|TRBJ1-1|-|few
CASSYSGRNTEAFF
TGTGCCAGCAGTTACTCAGGGCGTAACACTGAAGCTTTCTTT
>TRBV2|TRBJ2-1|-|-
CASSPPWSGIIYNEQFF
TGTGCCAGCAGCCCCCCCTGGTCAGGGATAATATACAATGAGCAGTTCTTC
>TRBV4-2|TRBJ1-3|-|-
CASSQEGPGNTIYF
TGTGCCAGCAGCCAAGAAGGCCCTGGAAACACCATATATTTT
>TRBV10-2|TRBJ1-2|-|-
CASSERVNYGYTF
TGCGCCAGCAGTGAAAGGGTTAACTATGGCTACACCTTC
>TRBV5-1|TRBJ1-5|TRBD1|-
CASSRTGGSSSNQPQHF
TGCGCCAGCAGCCGAACAGGGGGCTCTAGTAGCAATCAGCCCCAGCATTTT
>TRBV7-2|TRBJ2-7|TRBD1|few
CASSLAHRGDYEQYF
TGTGCCAGCAGCTTAGCTCACAGGGGGGACTACGAGCAGTACTTC
>TRBV20-1|TRBJ2-7|-|-
CSARSVSSYEQYF
TGCAGTGCTAGATCAGTTAGCTCCTACGAGCAGTACTTC
>TRBV7-8|TRBJ2-2|TRBD2|few
CASSSRRLAGRSGTGELFF
TGTGCCAGCAGCTCGAGGAGACTAGCGGGACGTAGCGGCACCGGGGAGCTGTTTTTT
>TRBV6-1|TRBJ1-1|TRBD1|few
CASGNRGVWAEAFF
TGTGCCAGCGGAAACAGGGGGGTTTGGGCTGAAGCTTTCTTT
>TRBV20-1|TRBJ1-2|TRBD1|-
CSASRDRRLGGYTF
TGCAGTGCTAGCCGGGACAGGCGCCTAGGCGGCTACACCTTC
>TRBV7-3|TRBJ2-3|TRBD2|-
CASSPALAGGTDTQYF
TGTGCCAGCAGCCCAGCGCTGGCGGGGGGCACAGATACGCAGTATTTT
>TRBV12-3/TRBV12-4|TRBJ2-3|-|-
CASSVGGDTQYF
TGTGCCAGCAGTGTAGGTGGTGATACGCAGTATTTT
>TRBV24-1|TRBJ2-3|-|-
CATQLRDTQYF
TGTGCCACTCAACTACGAGATACGCAGTATTTT
>TRBV27|TRBJ2-7|TRBD2|-
CASSGTTSGSYEQYF
TGTGCCAGCAGTGGAACGACTAGCGGGAGCTACGAGCAGTACTTC
>TRBV6-2/TRBV6-3|TRBJ2-7|TRBD2|-
CASSYSASGSLYEQYF
TGTGCCAGCAGTTACTCGGCTAGCGGGAGCCTTTACGAGCAGTACTTC
>TRBV20-1|TRBJ2-3|-|few
CSGVTGASTDTQYF
TGCAGCGGGGTTACGGGGGCAAGCACAGATACGCAGTATTTT
>TRBV20-1|TRBJ1-3|-|-
CSARASGGSGNTIYF
TGCAGTGCTAGAGCTTCCGGGGGCTCTGGAAACACCATATATTTT
>TRBV7-2|TRBJ2-7|-|few
CASSLEDGYEQYF
TGTGCCAGCAGCTTAGAGGACGGCTACGAGCAGTACTTC
>TRBV24-1|TRBJ1-1|TRBD1|few
CATSDLTGGREEAFF
TGTGCCACCAGTGATTTGACAGGGGGCAGAGAAGAAGCTTTCTTT
>TRBV28|TRBJ2-7|TRBD2|few
CASRTGGATYEQYF
TGTGCCAGCAGAACGGGAGGGGCGACCTACGAGCAGTACTTC
>TRBV5-8|TRBJ2-5|-|few
CASKEQETQYF
TGTGCCAGCAAAGAACAAGAGACCCAGTACTTC
>TRBV7-9|TRBJ1-5|-|few
CASSTDYSNQPQHF
TGTGCCAGCAGCACCGATTATAGCAATCAGCCCCAGCATTTT
>TRBV6-5|TRBJ1-5|TRBD1|medium-sized
CASSYRGQSNQPQHF
TGTGCCAGCAGCTACAGGGGGCAGAGCAATCAGCCCCAGCATTTT
>TRBV4-3|TRBJ2-2|TRBD2|-
CASSHGTTNTGELFF
TGCGCCAGCAGCCACGGGACTACGAACACCGGGGAGCTGTTTTTT
>TRBV2|TRBJ1-1|-|-
CASNKGDTEAFF
TGTGCCAGCAATAAGGGGGACACTGAAGCTTTCTTT
>TRBV19|TRBJ2-7|TRBD1|-
CASRETGTAISYEQYF
TGTGCCAGTAGAGAAACCGGGACAGCTATCTCCTACGAGCAGTACTTC
>TRBV6-2/TRBV6-3|TRBJ1-1|-|few
CASTNPTEAFF
TGTGCCAGCACCAATCCCACTGAAGCTTTCTTT
>TRBV5-1|TRBJ1-1|TRBD1|-
CASSPTTGLNTEAFF
TGCGCCAGCAGCCCGACGACAGGGCTGAACACTGAAGCTTTCTTT
>TRBV20-1|TRBJ1-3|TRBD1|few
CSASGTGAPTIYF
TGCAGTGCTAGTGGGACAGGGGCACCCACCATATATTTT
>TRBV7-8|TRBJ1-1|TRBD1|-
CASSLYGTENTEAFF
TGTGCCAGCAGCTTATATGGGACAGAAAACACTGAAGCTTTCTTT
>TRBV29-1|TRBJ1-2|-|-
CSVDRGANGYTF
TGCAGCGTTGACAGGGGTGCGAATGGCTACACCTTC
>TRBV28|TRBJ1-1|-|-
CASSPGALNTEAFF
TGTGCCAGCAGTCCCGGGGCCCTGAACACTGAAGCTTTCTTT
>TRBV2|TRBJ1-5|-|-
CASSADLVHYQPQHF
TGTGCCAGCAGTGCTGATTTGGTACACTACCAGCCCCAGCATTTT
>TRBV20-1|TRBJ1-2|-|-
CSPLQGNYGYTF
TGCAGTCCCCTACAGGGAAACTATGGCTACACCTTC
>TRBV5-1|TRBJ2-5|-|-
CASSAGGTGETQYF
TGCGCCAGCAGCGCCGGAGGGACGGGGGAGACCCAGTACTTC
>TRBV29-1|TRBJ1-2|-|once
CSVDRVGYYGYTF
TGCAGCGTTGATCGAGTAGGTTACTATGGCTACACCTTC
>TRBV7-2|TRBJ1-6|TRBD1|-
CASSSDRAGNSPLHF
TGTGCCAGCAGCTCAGACAGGGCGGGAAATTCACCCCTCCACTTT
>TRBV7-2|TRBJ2-7|-|few
CASSLWEATSYEQYF
TGTGCCAGCAGCTTATGGGAGGCCACCTCCTACGAGCAGTACTTC